This TCR beta chain stems from a study of shared clonotypes between healthy human individuals. With 5 bases clipped from V and 5 bases from J, the junction kept 5 bases outside the gene matches. Germline CDR1 reads LNHNV; CDR2 reads YYDKDF (reference sequence). The CDR3 has 15 amino acids. Per the authors' pipeline: ImmunoSEQ yielded junction-only sequences lacking quality scores, so filtering differed. Assay: immunoSEQ multiplex PCR; the TCRdb copy retains only in-frame clones and omits some. V and J calls and clone size are copied from that table; D and trimming were computed from the DNA. The data show hundreds of thousands of clones, roughly 79% seen once. This clone showed up just once.

The source of this sequence is a woman aged 40 to 50 in good health. Some clones in this sample may be carry-over from other donors' samples. The V call is TRBV15, the J call TRBJ2-1; 11 bases are shared with TRBD2. The sequenced sample was PBMCs. The CDR3 nucleotides are TGTGCCACCAGCGGTGGGACTAGCGGAAACAATGAGCAGTTCTTC. Its protein product is CATSGGTSGNNEQFF.